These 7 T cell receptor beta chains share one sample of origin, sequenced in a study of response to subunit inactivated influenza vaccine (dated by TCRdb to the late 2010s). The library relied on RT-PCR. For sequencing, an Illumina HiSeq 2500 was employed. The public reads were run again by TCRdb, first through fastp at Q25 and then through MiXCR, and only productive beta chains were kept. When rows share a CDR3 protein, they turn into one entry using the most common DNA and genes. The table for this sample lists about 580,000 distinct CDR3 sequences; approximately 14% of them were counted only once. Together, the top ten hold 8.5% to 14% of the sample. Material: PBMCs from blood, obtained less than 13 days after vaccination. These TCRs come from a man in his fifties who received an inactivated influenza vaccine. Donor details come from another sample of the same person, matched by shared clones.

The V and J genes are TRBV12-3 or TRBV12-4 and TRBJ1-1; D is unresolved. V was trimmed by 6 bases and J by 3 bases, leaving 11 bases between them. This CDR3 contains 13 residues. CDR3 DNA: TGTGCCAGCAGACCTGCGGGGTACACTGAAGCTTTCTTT. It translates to CASRPAGYTEAFF.

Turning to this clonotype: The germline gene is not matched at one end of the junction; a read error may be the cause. CDR3 sequence (DNA): TGTGCCAGCAGCTTATGGACTAGCACAGGTACGCAGTATTTT. Translation: CASSLWTSTGTQYF. This sequence joins TRBV7-8 and TRBJ2-3, with 8 bases lining up with TRBD2. The CDR3 is 14 amino acids. Germline loops: CDR1 SGHVS, CDR2 FQNEAQ.

DNA for the CDR3: TGTGCCACCAGCCTACAGGGATTCTTCACCTTC. Translating gives CATSLQGFFTF. This rearrangement joins TRBV24-1 to TRBJ1-2; D might be TRBD1 (6 bases). The ends were cut back, 7 bases at V and 13 bases at J, with 15 bases in the middle. The CDR3 loop spans 11 amino acids. Germline assignment: CDR1 KGHDR and CDR2 SFDVKD.

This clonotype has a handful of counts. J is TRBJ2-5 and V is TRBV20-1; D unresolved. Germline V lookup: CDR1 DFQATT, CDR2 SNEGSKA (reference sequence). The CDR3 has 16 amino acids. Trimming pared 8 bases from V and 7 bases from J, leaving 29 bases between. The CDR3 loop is CSTFPNTGNIGWTQYF. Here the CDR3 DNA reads TGCAGTACTTTTCCAAATACGGGCAACATCGGGTGGACCCAGTACTTC.

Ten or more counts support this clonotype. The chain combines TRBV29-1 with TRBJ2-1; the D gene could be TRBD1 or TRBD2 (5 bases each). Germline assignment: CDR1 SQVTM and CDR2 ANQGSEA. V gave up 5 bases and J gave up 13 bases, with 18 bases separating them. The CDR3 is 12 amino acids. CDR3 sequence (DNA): TGCAGCGTTCAAGGGACGCTGCACGCCCAGTTCTTC. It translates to CSVQGTLHAQFF.

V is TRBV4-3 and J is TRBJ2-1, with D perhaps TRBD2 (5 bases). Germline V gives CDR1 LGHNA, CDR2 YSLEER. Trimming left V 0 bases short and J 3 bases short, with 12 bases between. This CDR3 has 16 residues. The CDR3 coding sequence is TGCGCCAGCAGCCAAGATGCGCTAGCCAACTACAATGAGCAGTTCTTC. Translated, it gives CASSQDALANYNEQFF.

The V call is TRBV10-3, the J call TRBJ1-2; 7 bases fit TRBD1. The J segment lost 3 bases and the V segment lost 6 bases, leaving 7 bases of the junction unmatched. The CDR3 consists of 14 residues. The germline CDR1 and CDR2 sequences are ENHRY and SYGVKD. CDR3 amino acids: CAISRDSTDYGYTF. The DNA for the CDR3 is TGTGCCATCAGCCGGGACAGTACAGACTATGGCTACACCTTC.